This T cell receptor beta chain was sequenced in a study of OX40 agonist ivuxolimab in advanced cancers. Study details: Every 2 weeks, patients received ivuxolimab intravenously, dosed at 0.01 to 10 mg/kg. A mean age of roughly 66 years, range roughly 20 to 85, was recorded, and 70% to 85% were male. Study findings and constraints: Expanded clones belonging to CD8+ T cells outnumbered, on average, those of CD4+.

Assay used: immunoSEQ multiplex PCR; TCRdb lists only in-frame clones, some missing. The sample carries about 80,000 clones, 92% recorded once. As concerns this clone: Its antigen remains unidentified.

Autoimmune disease history or systemic immunosuppression barred patients. Germline CDR1 reads MNHEY; CDR2 reads SMNVEV (reference sequence). There are 16 residues in the CDR3. The V gene end was trimmed by 2 bases and the J gene end by 10 bases; junction bases not matched to a gene: 7. The source material was CD4+ or CD8+ T cells sorted from blood, sampled in a trial of the OX40 agonist ivuxolimab. This chain links TRBV27 with TRBJ2-1, with TRBD2 matching over 14 bases. This receptor was obtained from an adult with an advanced solid tumor such as melanoma, head and neck, liver or kidney cancer. CDR3 sequence reads: CASSLPTSGGAEEQFF. The DNA for the CDR3 is TGTGCCAGCAGTTTACCGACTAGCGGGGGGGCAGAGGAGCAGTTCTTC.